This record covers a single TCR beta chain. Its specificity is not known. MiXCR was run by TCRdb on the reads, yielding one entry per CDR3 protein. Among more than 150,000 distinct CDR3 sequences, roughly 19% were seen once, and the ten largest hold around 3.2%. The data belong to a study of T cell repertoires in cytomegalovirus infection. The CDR3 loop spans 12 amino acids. The ends were cut back, 1 base at V and 5 bases at J, with 3 bases in the middle. Regarding the study as a whole: Dominating the ex vivo response were TCR beta clonotypes that were CMV-specific and HLA-C-restricted.

Material: PBMCs. This chain links TRBV12-3 or TRBV12-4 with TRBJ2-4; D is unclear. The receptor's source is a human donor in good health (CMV status not recorded). Some clones in this sample may be carry-over from other donors' samples. This chain's CDR3 is CASSLVENIQYF. CDR3 DNA sequence: TGTGCCAGCAGTTTAGTTGAAAACATTCAGTACTTC.